Listed below are T cell receptor beta chains from one sample, sequenced in a study of blood T cell repertoires in COVID-19. Here immunoSEQ multiplex PCR was the method, and the copy in TCRdb shows in-frame clones only, minus some. In the table there are 60,000 or so clones, around three quarters of which are singletons. Specimen: peripheral blood. The receptors stem from a man between 60 and 75 years old with acute or convalescent COVID-19. The CDR3 runs from the conserved cysteine through the conserved F or W. D genes are given only for firm matches. For some rows the clone size is stated as once, few or many, or as a class when expanded; others skip it.

>TRBJ2-3|TRBV30|TRBD2|-
CAWGTQRGAGDTQYF
TGTGCCTGGGGTACCCAGCGGGGGGCGGGGGATACGCAGTATTTT
>TRBJ2-3|TRBV2|-|-
CASSWAAALATDTQYF
TGTGCCAGCTCCTGGGCCGCGGCTCTAGCGACAGATACGCAGTATTTT
>TRBJ1-2|TRBV29-1|-|-
CSVDRGYGYTF
TGCAGCGTTGACAGGGGCTATGGCTACACCTTC
>TRBJ1-2|TRBV6-5|-|-
CASRDPGDKTSYTF
TGTGCCAGCAGGGACCCCGGGGACAAGACCTCATACACCTTC
>TRBJ1-1|TRBV20-1|-|-
CSARRMGEAFF
TGCAGTGCTAGGAGGATGGGTGAAGCTTTCTTT
>TRBJ1-1|TRBV6-2/TRBV6-3|-|-
CASSFSGVTEAFF
TGTGCCAGCAGTTTTTCAGGGGTCACTGAAGCTTTCTTT
>TRBJ2-2|TRBV24-1|-|-
CATSDLPGREGTGELFF
TGTGCCACCAGTGACCTCCCGGGCAGGGAAGGCACCGGGGAGCTGTTTTTT
>TRBJ1-1|TRBV10-3|-|-
CAIRDPGDPEAFF
TGTGCCATCAGGGATCCCGGGGATCCTGAAGCTTTCTTT
>TRBJ2-7|TRBV6-2/TRBV6-3|-|many
CASSYTGEYEQYF
TGTGCCAGCAGTTACACAGGCGAATACGAGCAGTACTTC
>TRBJ1-2|TRBV7-9|TRBD1|-
CASSPRDSVMSYTF
TGTGCCAGCAGCCCCCGGGACAGTGTCATGAGCTACACCTTC
>TRBJ1-5|TRBV7-9|-|-
CASSPDSSNQPQHF
TGTGCCAGCAGCCCCGACAGTAGCAATCAGCCCCAGCATTTT
>TRBJ1-1|TRBV5-4|-|-
CASREAMNTEAFF
TGTGCCAGCAGAGAAGCGATGAACACTGAAGCTTTCTTT
>TRBJ1-6|TRBV27|TRBD1|-
CASSSYDRGNNSPLHF
TGTGCCAGCAGTTCGTACGACAGGGGGAATAATTCACCCCTCCACTTT
>TRBJ2-5|TRBV24-1|-|-
CATSDLRDFQETQYF
TGTGCCACCAGTGATTTAAGGGACTTTCAAGAGACCCAGTACTTC
>TRBJ2-3|TRBV9|TRBD1|-
CASSVGGVGTGGADTQYF
TGTGCCAGCAGCGTAGGAGGAGTCGGGACAGGGGGGGCAGATACGCAGTATTTT